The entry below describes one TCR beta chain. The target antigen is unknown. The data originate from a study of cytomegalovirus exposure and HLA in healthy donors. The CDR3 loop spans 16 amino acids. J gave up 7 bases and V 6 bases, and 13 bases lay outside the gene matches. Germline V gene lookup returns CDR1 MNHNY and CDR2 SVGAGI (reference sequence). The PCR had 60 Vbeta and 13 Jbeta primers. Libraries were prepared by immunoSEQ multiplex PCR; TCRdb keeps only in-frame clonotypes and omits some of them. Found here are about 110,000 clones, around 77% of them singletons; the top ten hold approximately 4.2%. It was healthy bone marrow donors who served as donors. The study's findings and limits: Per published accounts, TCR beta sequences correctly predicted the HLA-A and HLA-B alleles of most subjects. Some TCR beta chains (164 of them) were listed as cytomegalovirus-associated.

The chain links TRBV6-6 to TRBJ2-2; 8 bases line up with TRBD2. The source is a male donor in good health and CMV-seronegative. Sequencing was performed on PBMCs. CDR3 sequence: CASSKGLVSYIGELFF. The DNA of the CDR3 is TGTGCCAGCAGCAAGGGACTAGTTTCTTACATCGGGGAGCTGTTTTTT.